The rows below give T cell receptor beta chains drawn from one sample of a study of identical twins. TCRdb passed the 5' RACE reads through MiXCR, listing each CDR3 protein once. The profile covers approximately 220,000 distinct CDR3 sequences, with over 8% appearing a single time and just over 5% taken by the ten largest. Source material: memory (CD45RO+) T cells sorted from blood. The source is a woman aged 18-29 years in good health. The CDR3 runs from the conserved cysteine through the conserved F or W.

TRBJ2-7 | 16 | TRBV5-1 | CASSLAGQGFIYEQYF
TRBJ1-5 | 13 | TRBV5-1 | CASSKEPGQPQHF
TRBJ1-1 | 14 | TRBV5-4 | CASSLERMNTEAFF
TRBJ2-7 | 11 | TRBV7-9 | CASRYSGEQYF
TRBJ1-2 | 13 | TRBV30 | CAWRVREPYGYTF
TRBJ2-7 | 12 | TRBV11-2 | CASSLVDTKQYF
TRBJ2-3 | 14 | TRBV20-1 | CSASRTPRTDTQYF
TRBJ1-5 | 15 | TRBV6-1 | CASSKQGAGGQPQHF
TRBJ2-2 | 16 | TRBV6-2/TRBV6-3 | CASSYRFGAATGELFF
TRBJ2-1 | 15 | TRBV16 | CASSQSRGVAGEQFF
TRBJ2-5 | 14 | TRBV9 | CASSARQGGETQYF
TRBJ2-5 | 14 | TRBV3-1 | CASSQAGSSETQYF
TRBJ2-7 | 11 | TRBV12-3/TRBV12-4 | CASGRGADAVF
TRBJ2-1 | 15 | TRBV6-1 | CASKEGGSSYNEQFF
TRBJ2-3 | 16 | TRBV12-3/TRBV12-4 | CASSLWIRTSGVTQYF
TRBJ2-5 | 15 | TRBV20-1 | CSARDLVGGQETQYF
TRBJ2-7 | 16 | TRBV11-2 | CASSLEGGRASYEQYF
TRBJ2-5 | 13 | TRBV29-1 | CSVGQTRGETQYF
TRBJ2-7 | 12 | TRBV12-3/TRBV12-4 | CASSFGTSVQYF
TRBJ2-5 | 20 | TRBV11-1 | CASSSNSPGLADIYEETQYF
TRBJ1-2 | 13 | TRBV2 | CASSEKTDYGYTF
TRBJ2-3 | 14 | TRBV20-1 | CSAIPAGATDTQYF
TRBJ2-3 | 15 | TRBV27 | CASSPRRLITDTQYF
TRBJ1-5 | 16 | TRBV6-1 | CAGSPRQSGEIQPQHF
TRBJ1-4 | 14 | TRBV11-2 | CASSPPGVREKLFF
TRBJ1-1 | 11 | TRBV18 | CASSPRVGAFF
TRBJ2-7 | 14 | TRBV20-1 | CSAREPAQWSEQYF
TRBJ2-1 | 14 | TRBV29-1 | CSVGGQKINNEQFF
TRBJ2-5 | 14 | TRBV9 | CASSLRMDSETQYF
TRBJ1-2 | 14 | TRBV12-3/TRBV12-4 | CASSLDPTYYGYTF
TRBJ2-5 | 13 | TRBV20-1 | CSLGPGASETQYF
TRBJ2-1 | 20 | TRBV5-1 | CASSPDVADPFLSIYNEQFF
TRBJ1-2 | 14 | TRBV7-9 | CASRGDSLRLGYTF
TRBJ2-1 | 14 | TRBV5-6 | CASSPRQGTHEQFF
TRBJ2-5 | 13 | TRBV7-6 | CASAGHHQETQYF
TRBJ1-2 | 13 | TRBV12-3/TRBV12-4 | CASSLEYSYGYTF
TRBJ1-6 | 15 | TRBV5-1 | CASSFSGTGNSPLHF
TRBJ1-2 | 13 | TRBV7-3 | CASSQGQFYGYTF
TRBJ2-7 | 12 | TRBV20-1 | CSARDNSYEQYF